This T cell receptor beta chain was recovered during a study of T cell changes during pregnancy in multiple sclerosis. Assay used: immunoSEQ multiplex PCR; TCRdb lists only in-frame clones, some missing. The sample includes 70,000 to 100,000 clones, approximately 92% of them seen just once. V lost 1 base and J 0 bases, leaving 3 bases between the germline ends. The CDR3 is 13 amino acids. The germline V gene encodes CDR1 LGHNA and CDR2 YNFKEQ. The rearrangement joins TRBV4-2 to TRBJ1-1; D gene unclear. This specimen was peripheral blood, taken in the first trimester of pregnancy. The sequence was obtained from a female donor with multiple sclerosis, enrolled in a pregnancy study. Here the CDR3 DNA reads TGTGCCAGCAGCCAAGCCATGAACACTGAAGCTTTCTTT. It encodes CASSQAMNTEAFF.